This T cell receptor beta chain was identified in a study of beta chain features in type 1 diabetes. Broader study findings: The naive, central memory and Treg TCRB repertoires of patients appeared to be more similar to one another than those of healthy donors.

The germline CDR1 and CDR2 sequences are SQVTM and ANQGSEA. V lost 8 bases, J lost 8 bases, and 6 bases stayed unmatched. This CDR3 has 12 residues. With regard to this clone: Its matching antigen is unknown.

Only one heparinised blood draw was taken per donor, and its volume averaged about 120 mL. Expressed TCRB transcripts were sequenced after all isolated RNA was converted to cDNA. TCRdb keeps only in-frame clones here, not all; method: immunoSEQ multiplex PCR. The sample includes roughly 380,000 clones, about 19% of them seen just once. The sequencing sample was made of naive CD4+ T cells from blood. This TCR derives from a woman under 30 in good health. V gene TRBV29-1 combines with J gene TRBJ1-2; 12 bases agree with TRBD1. The CDR3 coding sequence is TGCAGCACGGGACAGGGGGCGGCCGGCTACACCTTC. Its protein product is CSTGQGAAGYTF.